This T cell receptor beta chain was sequenced in a study of shared clonotypes between healthy human individuals. Study-wide points: On the whole, naive subsets had larger estimated richness than memory subsets had. Clonotype sharing among donors, it was expected, would be affected by sequencing depth. Generation probabilities were higher for clonotypes shared across all four sorted-subset donors than for unshared ones.

Per the original data handling: ImmunoSEQ only sent back junction sequences with no quality scores, so filtering was done differently. Generated by immunoSEQ multiplex PCR, the TCRdb table keeps only in-frame clones and is missing some. D and trimming were read from the DNA, whereas the V and J calls and clone size are those reported in that table. The sample holds roughly 2,300,000 clones, around 92% seen once. This clone was seen only once. The antigen remains unidentified. The V and J ends lost 7 bases and 3 bases, in that order; junction bases with no gene match: 10. The CDR3 has 14 amino acids. Germline V gene sequence: CDR1 SGHRS, CDR2 YFSETQ.

The specimen was naive CD4+ T cells from PBMCs. The sample's subset: CD45RA+ positively selected. The rearrangement uses TRBV5-1 and TRBJ2-7, with TRBD2 matching over 7 bases. The TCR comes from a man aged 18 to 30 in good health. Some clones in this sample may be carry-over from other donors' samples. CDR3 bases: TGCGCCAGCTCCCCGGGGGACTACTACTACGAGCAGTACTTC. Encoded protein: CASSPGDYYYEQYF.